This note documents a single TCR beta chain sequence. It has no known antigen specificity. Within one base of it there is no much larger clone, and no base qualities were kept. Looking up the germline V gene yields CDR1 SGHRS and CDR2 YFSETQ. The CDR3 has 15 amino acids, counting the end cysteine and phenylalanine. Kept here is only the CDR3 DNA, which spans 45 bases and is read in frame from base 1. For this chain, trimming is 6 bases at the V end and 1 base at the J end, and the number of junction bases without a gene match is 6. The sample belongs to a study of cytomegalovirus exposure and HLA in healthy donors (dated by TCRdb to about 2017). Turning to the overall study: According to an earlier analysis of around 600 of the donors, about 179 million T cells yielded 120 million or so unique TCR beta sequences and around 300 Gb of sequence data. Approximately 310 gigabases of sequencing data and around 88 million unique TCR sequences made up an early release that covered nearly 650 HLA-typed donors. Among the approximately 430 genotyped donors, about 83% belonged to the genetic ancestry cluster associated with self-reported Caucasian donors. The study was designed to test whether signatures of past pathogen exposure could be identified by cataloging public T cell receptors. Using immunosequencing, the study profiled T cell repertoires from 640 or so subjects and related those repertoires to cytomegalovirus serostatus. A separate validation cohort of approximately 130 different subjects was used in addition to the roughly 700-subject first cohort. The study combined high-throughput TCR immunosequencing, statistical association of individual TCRs with disease status, and machine learning to predict cytomegalovirus infection status. To study patterns of TCR occurrence, a later analysis re-analyzed previously published TCR beta repertoires from 666 donors and added high-resolution HLA genotyping. Rather than drawing on any new phenotypic data, the later analysis identified candidate immune exposures from TCR beta sequences and the way those sequences occurred across donors. An earlier analysis of around 640 of the donors used high-throughput TCR beta sequencing to judge whether each TCR beta V gene segment behaved as functional or pseudogenic. Donor age, sex, ethnicity and CMV serostatus were collected together with the repertoire data. Genome-wide SNP genotypes for about 65% of the 666 donors were used in a later genetic analysis, which treated that subset as a discovery cohort. All discovery cohort repertoires had been generated on a single sequencing platform. HLA typing included class I and class II loci at four-digit resolution. The number of typed donors differed by locus: about 620-640 for A, B, C, DRB1 and DQB1; about 520 for DQA1; around 610 for DPA1; and some 450 for DPB1. A few DR-DQ haplotypes were treated as single units for association and clustering because of strong linkage in the cohort. On average, over 200,000 unique TCR beta nucleotide sequences were sequenced per donor among a few hundred genotyped donors of the cohort, with 15% to 20% of those sequences being non-productive.

Libraries came from the immunoSEQ multiplex PCR assay. A mixture of 60 forward primers for TCR Vbeta segments and 13 reverse primers for TCR Jbeta segments was used in the multiplex PCR. The CDR3 region of rearranged TCR beta genes was amplified from genomic DNA with a multiplex PCR assay. Amplified TCR beta libraries were sequenced as 87-base-pair reads on the Illumina HiSeq System. Per the authors' processing: A later analysis tallied roughly 78 million unique TCR beta chains across the 666 repertoires, and approximately 12 million of those chains were shared by two or more donors. A nearest-neighbor algorithm error-corrected the raw reads and collapsed the reads into unique sequences, merging closely related sequences to remove PCR and sequencing errors. CDR3 sequences were aligned to IMGT reference sequences to assign V, D and J gene segments. For a sequence to be retained, a match of at least six nucleotides to both a V gene segment and a J gene segment was required. Rearrangements were classified as productive when the CDR3 lacked stop codons and remained in frame with V and J, and all other rearrangements were classified as non-productive. CDR3 was defined by IMGT convention, running from the second conserved V-encoded cysteine to the conserved J-encoded phenylalanine. Sequences without an unambiguous match to a single V gene segment were excluded from the earlier analysis of approximately 600 of the donors. An earlier analysis of over 450 of the donors classified V segments as functional when productive rearrangements were above 56.7% and as segregating when the standard deviation between donors was above 5%. A statistical classification framework was built to diagnose cytomegalovirus status from the catalog of TCR beta chain sequences. A later analysis assigned V and J genes by comparing TCR nucleotide sequences with IMGT/GENE-DB human TR gene sequences. A later analysis assigned CDR3 sequences and most-parsimonious VDJ recombination scenarios with the TCRdist pipeline. In a later analysis, each TCR beta chain was defined by its CDR3 amino acid sequence together with its V-gene family, and reads lacking a unique V-gene family were excluded. As a way to deal with suspected cross-contamination and a sequencing artifact, a later analysis dropped hundreds of nucleotide sequences that were highly shared and had low generation probability. In a later analysis, a clonal expansion index was calculated for each public chain from normalized within-repertoire ranks of inferred template counts. In a later analysis, generation probabilities were computed using a VDJ recombination model fitted to out-of-frame rearrangements, and the results were checked against IGoR. Hypergeometric tests were used in a later analysis to score TCR-TCR, TCR-HLA and TCR-CMV co-occurrence, with a repertoire-size bias correction applied to the TCR pairs. A later analysis estimated false discovery rates by permuting HLA or CMV assignments 20 times. In a later analysis, co-occurring TCRs were grouped using DBSCAN, and TCRdist sequence similarity was added for clustering within HLA-allele-positive subsets. For co-occurrence clustering, repertoires with fewer than 30,000 or more than 120,000 public chains were excluded, along with several repertoires with anomalous nucleotide sharing. TCRdb obtained this table from immuneACCESS and retained in-frame rearrangements with V and J assigned. These tables miss some clones; where compared with another copy, unresolved V genes account for less than half of the shortfall, and the remainder is unexplained. Clone size and the V and J calls come from that table; the DNA yielded D and trimming. Within this sample are some 220,000 clones, with approximately 84% of them counted one time only. The ten biggest clones cover 0.2% to 0.3% of the sample.

The cohort comprised some 730 healthy bone marrow donors. Cohort members were all nominally healthy when sampled, although unrecorded immune exposures were likely present. The donor tested CMV seronegative and was one of the 352 seronegative cohort members. A peripheral blood sample was provided by each donor, and peripheral blood mononuclear cells were used for TCR beta sequencing. The Qiagen DNeasy Blood Extraction Kit was used to extract genomic DNA from the blood cell samples. What the study reported, not specific to this receptor: A later analysis found that HLA-associated TCR beta chains were more clonally expanded and had lower generation probabilities than equally common non-associated chains. Most TCR sequences were seen in very few donors, while some public TCRs were found in many individuals. Because counts were too low, about 18 rarely observed V segments, including chromosome 9 orphons, were left out of the earlier analysis of 500 to 750 of the donors. For the cohort, immune exposure information was limited to CMV serostatus. An association between a missense DCLRE1C variant and V-gene and J-gene trimming of TCR beta chains was found in a later genetic analysis and replicated in an independent cohort. The study listed 150 to 200 TCR beta chains as associated with cytomegalovirus. In vitro tests confirmed that a few of the cytomegalovirus-associated TCR beta chains recognize cytomegalovirus antigens. In a later analysis, several top co-occurrence clusters were reported to appear linked to parvovirus B19, influenza, CMV and Epstein-Barr virus. In an earlier analysis of 587 of the donors, most TCR beta V segments appeared in productive rearrangements about 87% or about 30% of the time, broadly matching IMGT annotations. In a later analysis, most CMV-associated TCR beta chains were found to appear HLA-restricted, with HLA associations seemingly driven largely by CMV exposure. Because some donors lacked HLA typing at each locus, the association tests relied only on the typed subset. The classifier was reported to diagnose cytomegalovirus status with high specificity and sensitivity in both the original and validation cohorts. In a later genetic analysis, fewer N-insertions in productive TCRs were reported among donors in an Asian-associated ancestry cluster than the roughly 700-donor mean. The authors suggested that the approach could potentially be extended to other disease states and immunological phenotypes. In this cohort, only TCR beta chains were sequenced, and detectable features were limited by the absence of alpha or paired-chain data. The sequencing pipeline was judged likely to have produced a cluster of highly shared sequence variants as a technical artifact. Because the 87-base-pair reads could not distinguish some IMGT-functional V segments, including TRBV6-2 and TRBV6-3, those segments were excluded. In a later analysis, the rate of TCR association differed among HLA loci, with DRB1 alleles having the most associated TCRs and HLA-C alleles having the fewest. Roughly uniform sequencing depth across donors was assumed in presence/absence analyses, although this assumption may not hold. At a false discovery rate of 0.05, a later analysis linked around 17,000 TCR beta sequences to specific HLA alleles. Correlated functional status among segregating V segments might be attributable to linkage disequilibrium, but an unknown experimental factor could not be ruled out. Assigning TCR associations to individual alleles was difficult when HLA alleles, especially DR and DQ, strongly co-occurred. A further reported finding was that TCR beta sequences accurately predicted the HLA-A and HLA-B alleles for most subjects in the first cohort.

This TCR came from a girl aged 2 to 9 in good health and CMV-seronegative. The specimen sequenced was PBMCs. Recombination joined TRBV5-1 with TRBJ2-2; a stretch of 7 junction bases matches TRBD1. The DNA sequence is as follows: TGCGCCAGCACCACCGGGACAGAGAACACCGGGGAGCTGTTTTTT. Its product reads: CASTTGTENTGELFF.